These T cell receptor beta chains were read from a single sample in a study of blood T cell repertoires in COVID-19. Sequencing was performed with immunoSEQ multiplex PCR; in TCRdb, only in-frame clones are kept and a portion is missing. The repertoire holds about 150,000 clones, with more than 85% as singletons. The sample comprised peripheral blood. The source of these receptors is a man aged 60-69 years with active or convalescent COVID-19. Both conserved end residues are part of each CDR3. D genes are given only for firm matches. Size tells how often a clone was seen (once, few, many) or the class of an expanded clone, and some rows leave it out.

J,D,V,size,CDR3,DNA
TRBJ1-1,-,TRBV14,medium-sized,CASSPPAYRVLGTEAFF,TGTGCCAGCAGCCCCCCCGCTTACAGGGTCCTAGGCACTGAAGCTTTCTTT
TRBJ2-7,-,TRBV7-2,-,CASSSASTGSGVSEQYF,TGTGCCAGCAGCTCGGCTTCGACAGGGTCGGGAGTGAGCGAGCAGTACTTC
TRBJ1-6,-,TRBV19,once,CASSTGQTSYNSPLHF,TGTGCCAGTAGTACAGGACAGACGTCCTATAATTCACCCCTCCACTTT
TRBJ2-3,-,TRBV18,-,CASSLQGNTDTQYF,TGTGCCAGCTCACTACAGGGAAACACAGATACGCAGTATTTT
TRBJ2-6,TRBD1,TRBV27,-,CASSLSGLGQGARAGANVLTF,TGTGCCAGCAGTTTATCGGGGCTGGGACAGGGGGCGAGGGCTGGGGCCAACGTCCTGACTTTC
TRBJ2-7,TRBD2,TRBV10-3,-,CAISGTSGGRNEQYF,TGTGCCATCAGTGGGACTAGCGGGGGTAGGAACGAGCAGTACTTC
TRBJ2-7,TRBD2,TRBV5-1,-,CASSSGTSGRATYEQYF,TGCGCCAGCAGCTCCGGGACTAGCGGGAGAGCCACCTACGAGCAGTACTTC
TRBJ1-4,TRBD1,TRBV6-5,-,CASSYLQGGNEKLFF,TGTGCCAGCAGTTACCTACAGGGGGGAAATGAAAAACTGTTTTTT
TRBJ1-5,-,TRBV2,-,CASSRRVHQPQHF,TGTGCCAGTTCACGGAGGGTCCATCAGCCCCAGCATTTT
TRBJ1-2,TRBD1,TRBV27,-,CASSFRDRGGYTF,TGTGCCAGCAGTTTCCGGGACAGGGGTGGCTACACCTTC
TRBJ1-1,-,TRBV4-2,few,CASSLSLRGNTEAFF,TGTGCCAGCAGCCTCTCGCTTAGAGGGAACACTGAAGCTTTCTTT
TRBJ2-2,TRBD2,TRBV7-6,-,CASSSSTSGRAGELFF,TGTGCCAGCAGCTCCTCGACTAGCGGGAGGGCCGGGGAGCTGTTTTTT
TRBJ1-5,-,TRBV28,-,CASSLTQGGVQPQHF,TGTGCCAGCAGTTTAACTCAGGGTGGGGTTCAGCCCCAGCATTTT
TRBJ1-2,-,TRBV10-3,-,CAIRGGWDYGYTF,TGTGCCATCAGGGGGGGATGGGACTATGGCTACACCTTC
TRBJ1-1,TRBD1,TRBV7-2,-,CASSRRAGGAEAFF,TGTGCCAGCAGCCGGAGGGCAGGGGGTGCTGAAGCTTTCTTT
TRBJ1-2,-,TRBV6-1,-,CASSERMEGSAYGYTF,TGTGCCAGCAGTGAGCGGATGGAGGGATCGGCCTATGGCTACACCTTC
TRBJ1-2,-,TRBV20-1,-,CSANQGRDYTF,TGCAGTGCTAACCAGGGCCGCGACTACACCTTC
TRBJ2-2,TRBD1,TRBV10-3,-,CAIREQGANGELFF,TGTGCCATCAGAGAACAGGGGGCTAACGGGGAGCTGTTTTTT
TRBJ2-5,TRBD2,TRBV5-1,once,CASSRRAGGPLETQYF,TGCGCCAGCAGCAGGAGAGCGGGAGGGCCTCTGGAGACCCAGTACTTC
TRBJ1-4,-,TRBV28,once,CAGGQSNEKLFF,TGTGCCGGAGGACAGTCGAATGAAAAACTGTTTTTT
TRBJ2-7,TRBD1,TRBV30,-,CAWRQGALYEQYF,TGTGCCTGGCGACAGGGGGCCCTATACGAGCAGTACTTC
TRBJ2-1,-,TRBV4-2,-,CASSQAPSGSGEQFF,TGTGCCAGCAGCCAAGCCCCCTCGGGGAGTGGTGAGCAGTTCTTC
TRBJ1-5,-,TRBV28,-,CASNGVAGRGVLRDQPQHF,TGTGCCAGCAATGGGGTGGCAGGGAGGGGGGTTTTAAGGGATCAGCCCCAGCATTTT
TRBJ1-2,TRBD1,TRBV18,-,CASSPPTGGAAGYTF,TGTGCCAGCTCACCACCAACAGGGGGCGCAGCTGGCTACACCTTC
TRBJ2-1,-,TRBV19,-,CASSGRAAGNEQFF,TGTGCCAGTAGTGGCCGGGCTGCGGGCAATGAGCAGTTCTTC
TRBJ1-6,TRBD1,TRBV28,-,CASSPGTGVLSPLHF,TGTGCCAGCAGTCCAGGGACAGGGGTATTGTCACCCCTCCACTTT
TRBJ2-3,-,TRBV18,-,CASSPYRQASTDTQYF,TGTGCCAGCTCACCCTATAGACAGGCTAGCACAGATACGCAGTATTTT
TRBJ2-3,-,TRBV7-2,-,CASSPPDGGPKPDTQYF,TGTGCCAGCAGCCCACCGGACGGGGGGCCCAAGCCAGATACGCAGTATTTT
TRBJ1-1,-,TRBV30,-,CAWSVSYTEAFF,TGTGCCTGGAGTGTATCCTACACTGAAGCTTTCTTT
TRBJ1-5,-,TRBV19,once,CASSGTGGAYNQPQHF,TGTGCCAGTAGTGGTACGGGGGGCGCATACAATCAGCCCCAGCATTTT
TRBJ2-3,-,TRBV5-3,-,CARRGLASDGTDTQYF,TGTGCCAGAAGGGGCCTAGCGTCGGACGGGACAGATACGCAGTATTTT
TRBJ2-5,TRBD1,TRBV7-9,-,CASRGVGTGPEETQYF,TGTGCCAGCAGGGGGGTGGGGACAGGCCCCGAAGAGACCCAGTACTTC
TRBJ1-1,-,TRBV29-1,-,CSSLGGFNTEAFF,TGCAGCTCCCTCGGGGGGTTTAACACTGAAGCTTTCTTT
TRBJ1-1,-,TRBV2,-,CASRQGNMNTEAFF,TGTGCCAGCCGGCAGGGGAATATGAACACTGAAGCTTTCTTT
TRBJ1-4,-,TRBV19,-,CASSTWVLGEKLFF,TGTGCCAGTAGCACCTGGGTCCTAGGCGAAAAACTGTTTTTT
TRBJ1-1,TRBD1,TRBV6-2/TRBV6-3,-,CASSFRQGGTEAFF,TGTGCCAGCAGTTTCCGACAGGGGGGCACTGAAGCTTTCTTT
TRBJ1-2,-,TRBV27,-,CTSSLGSWGGGYTF,TGTACCAGCAGTTTAGGGAGTTGGGGGGGAGGCTACACCTTC
TRBJ2-2,-,TRBV7-2,once,CASSAPSLVTGELFF,TGTGCCAGCAGCGCCCCATCTCTAGTAACCGGGGAGCTGTTTTTT
TRBJ2-5,-,TRBV7-9,-,CASSRGGETQYF,TGTGCCAGCAGCCGAGGCGGAGAGACCCAGTACTTC
TRBJ2-1,-,TRBV5-1,-,CASSLDLGANYNEQFF,TGCGCCAGCAGCCTAGACTTAGGGGCGAATTACAATGAGCAGTTCTTC
TRBJ1-4,-,TRBV19,-,CASTRKRGEKLFF,TGTGCCAGTACCCGGAAAAGGGGGGAAAAACTGTTTTTT
TRBJ1-1,-,TRBV15,-,CATSGPRGNTEAFF,TGTGCCACCAGCGGACCCAGGGGGAACACTGAAGCTTTCTTT
TRBJ1-6,TRBD1,TRBV27,-,CASSAPGQSNSPLHF,TGTGCCAGCAGTGCACCGGGACAGTCCAATTCACCCCTCCACTTT
TRBJ2-5,TRBD2,TRBV5-1,-,CASSFGSSGRVKTQYF,TGCGCCAGCAGCTTCGGGTCTAGCGGGAGGGTAAAGACCCAGTACTTC
TRBJ2-3,-,TRBV30,-,CAWSVAGPLGTDTQYF,TGTGCCTGGAGTGTGGCAGGCCCCCTGGGCACAGATACGCAGTATTTT
TRBJ2-2,-,TRBV24-1,-,CATSDPDIVSATGELFF,TGTGCCACCAGTGATCCCGACATTGTTTCGGCCACCGGGGAGCTGTTTTTT
TRBJ1-1,TRBD1,TRBV7-3,-,CASSRGPTGIKGDEAFF,TGTGCCAGCAGCCGAGGGCCGACAGGGATTAAAGGGGATGAAGCTTTCTTT
TRBJ1-6,-,TRBV28,-,CASSPAPSDNSPLHF,TGTGCCAGCAGCCCCGCCCCCTCAGATAATTCACCCCTCCACTTT
TRBJ2-1,TRBD2,TRBV2,-,CASSARGVGNEQFF,TGTGCCAGCAGTGCCCGGGGGGTCGGCAATGAGCAGTTCTTC
TRBJ2-1,TRBD2,TRBV9,-,CASSSRGSGRNNEQFF,TGTGCCAGCAGCTCCCGGGGTAGCGGGAGAAACAATGAGCAGTTCTTC
TRBJ2-1,TRBD1,TRBV7-9,-,CASSLTQGFYNEQFF,TGTGCCAGCAGCTTAACACAGGGGTTCTACAATGAGCAGTTCTTC
TRBJ1-5,-,TRBV28,-,CASSLWADYSNQPQHF,TGTGCCAGCAGTTTATGGGCAGATTATAGCAATCAGCCCCAGCATTTT
TRBJ2-1,TRBD1,TRBV24-1,once,CATSGGGRQGANEQFF,TGTGCCACCAGTGGAGGCGGACGGCAGGGGGCTAATGAGCAGTTCTTC